This T cell receptor (beta chain) was identified during a study of T cells in Graves' hyperthyroidism and ophthalmopathy. This clonotype was detected a few times. Its antigen remains unidentified. The study, taken as a whole, reports: A median about 7 months before onset, the model predicted ophthalmopathy. Ophthalmopathy could be told apart from stable hyperthyroidism with a 13 V-J model.

The germline gives CDR1 MGHRA, CDR2 YSYEKL. Trimming took 5 bases from V and 5 from J, leaving 18 bases between them. The length of the CDR3 is 15 residues. Patients with uncontrolled infections, other autoimmune diseases, pregnancy or lactation were excluded. The source material, RNA transcripts, was used to amplify TCR beta CDR3 regions. First-round RT-PCR targeting the TCR CDR3 was performed with the HTBI primer set. Each CDR3 protein is one row after TCRdb ran MiXCR on the multiplex PCR reads. Here the sample spans roughly 500,000 distinct CDR3 sequences, roughly 50% being singletons. The sample was peripheral blood or thyroid tissue (not recorded which). The J gene is TRBJ1-1, the V gene TRBV4-1; D gene unclear. The receptor's source is an adult woman with Graves' disease, either hyperthyroidism or ophthalmopathy (not recorded which). Written as DNA, the CDR3 is TGCGCCAGCAGCAAAGGGCGACCTCTGGTGACTGAAGCTTTCTTT. It is translated as CASSKGRPLVTEAFF.